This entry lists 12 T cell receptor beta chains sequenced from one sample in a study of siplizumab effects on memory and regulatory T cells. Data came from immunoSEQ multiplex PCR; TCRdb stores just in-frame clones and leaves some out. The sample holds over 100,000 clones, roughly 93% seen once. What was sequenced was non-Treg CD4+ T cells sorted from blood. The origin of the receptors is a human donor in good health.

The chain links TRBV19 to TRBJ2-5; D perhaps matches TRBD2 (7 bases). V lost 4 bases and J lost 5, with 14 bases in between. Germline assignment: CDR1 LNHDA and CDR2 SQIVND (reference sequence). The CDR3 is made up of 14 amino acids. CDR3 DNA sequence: TGTGCCAGTAGTAACCTCAGGGGAGGGGAGACCCAGTACTTC. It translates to CASSNLRGGETQYF.

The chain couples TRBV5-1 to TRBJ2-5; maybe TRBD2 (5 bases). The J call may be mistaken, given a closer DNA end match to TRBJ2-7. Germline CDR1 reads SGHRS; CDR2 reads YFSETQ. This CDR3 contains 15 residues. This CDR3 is CASSPSTSPSYEQYF. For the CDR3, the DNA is TGCGCCAGCAGCCCTAGTACTAGTCCCTCCTACGAGCAGTACTTC.

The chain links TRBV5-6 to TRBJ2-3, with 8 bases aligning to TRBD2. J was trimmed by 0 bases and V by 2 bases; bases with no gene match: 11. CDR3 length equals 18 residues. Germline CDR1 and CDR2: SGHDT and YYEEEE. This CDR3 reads CASSLAGLAGLSTDTQYF. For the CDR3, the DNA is TGTGCCAGCAGCTTAGCTGGGCTAGCGGGCCTAAGCACAGATACGCAGTATTTT.

This CDR3 reads CASSEWVNLNTEAFF. The CDR3 nucleotides are TGTGCCAGCAGTGAATGGGTCAACTTGAACACTGAAGCTTTCTTT. This chain links TRBV2 with TRBJ1-1; D unresolved. V lost 2 bases and J lost 0, with 10 bases in between. The CDR3 runs 15 residues. The germline CDR1 and CDR2 sequences are SNHLY and FYNNEI. Looking up the rest from reference TRBV2 and TRBJ1-1 gives the full variable domain: EPEVTQTPSHQVTQMGQEVILRCVPISNHLYFYWYRQILGQKVEFLVSFYNNEISEKSEIFDDQFSVERPDGSNFTLKIRSTKLEDSAMYFCASSEWVNLNTEAFFGQGTRLTVV.

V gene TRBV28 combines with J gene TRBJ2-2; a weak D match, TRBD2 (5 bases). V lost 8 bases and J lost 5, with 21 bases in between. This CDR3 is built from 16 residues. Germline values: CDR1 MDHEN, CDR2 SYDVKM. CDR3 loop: CASRDHGQRGTGELFF. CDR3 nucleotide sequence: TGTGCCAGCCGGGATCATGGCCAGCGAGGGACCGGGGAGCTGTTTTTT.

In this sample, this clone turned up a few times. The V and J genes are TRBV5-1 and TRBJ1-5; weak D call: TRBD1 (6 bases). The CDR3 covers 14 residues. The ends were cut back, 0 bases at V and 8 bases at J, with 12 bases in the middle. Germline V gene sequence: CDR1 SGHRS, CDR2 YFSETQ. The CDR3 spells CASSLGQAGEPQHF. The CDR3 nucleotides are TGCGCCAGCAGCTTGGGACAGGCGGGAGAGCCCCAGCATTTT.

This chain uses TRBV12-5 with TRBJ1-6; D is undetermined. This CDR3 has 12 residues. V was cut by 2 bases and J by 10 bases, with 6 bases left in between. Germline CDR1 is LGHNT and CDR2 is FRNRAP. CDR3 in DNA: TGTGCTAGTGGTTTGTTGCAATCACCCCTCCACTTT. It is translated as CASGLLQSPLHF.

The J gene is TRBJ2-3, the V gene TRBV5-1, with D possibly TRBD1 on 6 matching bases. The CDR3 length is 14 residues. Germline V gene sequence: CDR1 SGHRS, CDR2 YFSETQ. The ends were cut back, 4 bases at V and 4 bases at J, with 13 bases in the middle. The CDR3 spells CASSEYQGSDTQYF. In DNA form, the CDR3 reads TGCGCCAGCAGCGAATACCAGGGGTCAGATACGCAGTATTTT.

CDR3: CASTPQGRETQYF. DNA for the CDR3: TGTGCCAGTACCCCGCAGGGGCGAGAGACCCAGTACTTC. The chain uses TRBV19 and TRBJ2-5, with D possibly being TRBD1 (6 bases). V was clipped by 7 bases and J by 4 bases, with 13 bases between them. Germline-derived CDR1 and CDR2 are LNHDA and SQIVND (reference sequence). This CDR3 region has 13 residues.

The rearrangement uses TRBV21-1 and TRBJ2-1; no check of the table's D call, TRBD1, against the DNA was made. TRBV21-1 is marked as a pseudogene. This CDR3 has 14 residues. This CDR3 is CASNRNQQIIEQFF. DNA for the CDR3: TGTGCCAGCAACAGAAACCAACAGATTATTGAGCAGTTCTTC.

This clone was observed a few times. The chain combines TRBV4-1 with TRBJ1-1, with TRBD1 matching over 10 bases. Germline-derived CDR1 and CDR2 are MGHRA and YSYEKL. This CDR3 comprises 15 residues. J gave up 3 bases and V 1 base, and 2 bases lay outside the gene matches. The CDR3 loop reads CASSQAGQGYTEAFF. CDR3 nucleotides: TGCGCCAGCAGCCAAGCGGGACAGGGGTACACTGAAGCTTTCTTT.

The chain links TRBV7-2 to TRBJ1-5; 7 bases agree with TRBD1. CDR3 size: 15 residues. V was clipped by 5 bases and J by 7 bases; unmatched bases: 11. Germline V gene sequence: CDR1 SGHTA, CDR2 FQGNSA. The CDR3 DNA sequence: TGTGCCAGCAGCCCGGGACAGCTGATACAACAGCCCCAGCATTTT. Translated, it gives CASSPGQLIQQPQHF.